Listed below are T cell receptor beta chains from one sample, sequenced in a study of CD8+CD57+ T cells in acquired aplastic anemia. One entry per CDR3 protein results from TCRdb running MiXCR on the reads. This sample yields around 220,000 distinct CDR3 sequences, of which over 40% are seen a single time; around 20% belongs to the top ten. The sample consisted of sorted CD4+, CD8+, or CD8+CD57+ T cells (not recorded which) from PBMCs. Every receptor here comes from a human donor with aplastic anemia. CDR3s include the opening cysteine and the closing phenylalanine or tryptophan. Fields, in order: J gene, clone size, D gene, V gene, CDR3 protein, CDR3 DNA. The D gene is left open where the match is weak. Only some rows state a clone size, as once, few, many or a class for expanded clones.

TRBJ1-1,-,-,TRBV5-5,CASSLGRWEGTEASF,TGTGCCAGCAGCCTAGGACGGTGGGAGGGCACTGAAGCTTCCTTT
TRBJ2-7,once,-,TRBV19,CASSMQRQSYEQYF,TGTGCCAGTAGTATGCAGCGTCAGTCCTACGAGCAGTACTTC
TRBJ1-6,many,-,TRBV15,CATSRDTVLPNSPLHF,TGTGCCACCAGCAGAGATACGGTTTTACCCAATTCACCCCTCCACTTT
TRBJ2-7,-,TRBD1,TRBV5-1,CAGSPEPGQGNYEQYF,TGCGCCGGCAGCCCCGAACCGGGACAGGGGAACTACGAGCAGTACTTC
TRBJ1-1,many,-,TRBV5-1,CASSPGGTEAFF,TGCGCCAGCAGCCCGGGGGGCACTGAAGCTTTCTTT
TRBJ1-2,few,-,TRBV29-1,CSVDSDGYTF,TGCAGCGTTGACTCCGATGGCTACACCTTC
TRBJ1-2,many,TRBD1,TRBV5-8,CASSFPQGGNYGYTF,TGTGCCAGCAGCTTTCCACAGGGGGGTAACTATGGCTACACCTTC
TRBJ2-7,-,-,TRBV29-1,CSVARDYEQYF,TGCAGCGTTGCCAGGGACTACGAGCAGTACTTC
TRBJ1-2,once,-,TRBV29-1,CSVGSAADYGYTF,TGCAGCGTTGGGAGCGCGGCTGACTATGGCTACACCTTC
TRBJ2-1,many,TRBD2,TRBV12-3/TRBV12-4,CASSGGVAGGRQFF,TGTGCCAGCAGTGGAGGGGTAGCGGGGGGGCGACAGTTCTTC
TRBJ1-6,many,TRBD1,TRBV6-5,CASRPDRVENSPLHF,TGTGCCAGCAGACCCGACAGGGTGGAGAATTCACCCCTCCACTTT
TRBJ2-7,-,TRBD1,TRBV19,CASSLSLGQPPYF,TGTGCCAGTAGTTTATCACTGGGACAGCCCCCGTACTTC
TRBJ2-7,once,TRBD1,TRBV20-1,CSAADRVSYEQYF,TGCAGTGCTGCAGACAGGGTCTCCTACGAGCAGTACTTC
TRBJ2-5,many,TRBD2,TRBV9,CASSARGGTPTQYF,TGTGCCAGCAGCGCCCGGGGAGGGACTCCGACCCAGTACTTC
TRBJ2-7,many,-,TRBV5-5,CASSLFRRQTDGYEQYF,TGTGCCAGCAGCTTGTTCCGGAGACAGACAGATGGTTACGAGCAGTACTTC
TRBJ1-2,few,-,TRBV12-3/TRBV12-4,CAQQHDYGYTF,TGTGCCCAACAGCATGACTATGGCTACACCTTC
TRBJ1-3,once,-,TRBV4-1,CASSQIGLSGNTIYF,TGCGCCAGCAGCCAAATAGGGCTCTCTGGAAACACCATATATTTT
TRBJ1-4,many,-,TRBV29-1,CSVGPTNEKLFF,TGCAGCGTTGGGCCAACTAATGAAAAACTGTTTTTT
TRBJ2-1,many,-,TRBV20-1,CSARIPPQGPQGYEQFF,TGCAGTGCTAGAATCCCCCCACAGGGTCCACAAGGCTATGAGCAGTTCTTC
TRBJ1-1,-,TRBD1,TRBV20-1,CSAQTGRARGGTEAFF,TGCAGTGCTCAGACAGGGAGGGCAAGGGGGGGGACTGAAGCTTTCTTT
TRBJ1-1,many,-,TRBV20-1,CSARSGINTEAFF,TGCAGTGCTAGGTCTGGGATAAACACTGAAGCTTTCTTT
TRBJ2-3,once,-,TRBV7-3,CASSLAQGRTDTQYF,TGTGCCAGCAGCTTAGCGCAGGGGCGCACAGATACGCAGTATTTT
TRBJ2-3,-,TRBD2,TRBV19,CASSMRVSGIVADTQYF,TGTGCCAGTAGTATGCGGGTTAGCGGGATAGTCGCAGATACGCAGTATTTT
TRBJ2-1,-,TRBD1,TRBV5-1,CASGLAQGAGEQFF,TGCGCCAGCGGCTTGGCCCAGGGGGCGGGTGAGCAGTTCTTC
TRBJ2-5,-,TRBD2,TRBV5-8,CASSLGRTSGGPETQYF,TGTGCCAGCAGCTTGGGTCGAACTAGCGGGGGGCCGGAGACCCAGTACTTC
TRBJ2-6,-,TRBD1,TRBV6-2/TRBV6-3,CASSAIQGSGANVLTF,TGTGCCAGCAGTGCAATACAGGGGAGTGGGGCCAACGTCCTGACTTTC
TRBJ1-6,many,TRBD1,TRBV15,CATSNRGRDSPLHF,TGTGCCACCAGCAACAGGGGAAGGGATTCACCCCTCCACTTT
TRBJ2-7,many,TRBD1,TRBV10-3,CAISVGDRGSYEQYF,TGTGCCATCAGCGTGGGGGACAGGGGATCCTACGAGCAGTACTTC
TRBJ2-1,many,-,TRBV12-3/TRBV12-4,CASSLADANGFF,TGTGCCAGCAGTTTAGCGGACGCGAATGGGTTCTTC
TRBJ1-1,-,-,TRBV5-4,CASGGDGEAFF,TGTGCCAGCGGGGGCGACGGTGAAGCTTTCTTT
TRBJ1-5,few,TRBD1,TRBV7-2,CASSPPGQGSNQPQHF,TGTGCCAGCTCACCACCGGGACAGGGTAGCAATCAGCCCCAGCATTTT
TRBJ1-5,many,TRBD1,TRBV11-2,CASSLGTGDNQPQHF,TGTGCCAGCAGCTTAGGGACAGGGGACAATCAGCCCCAGCATTTT
TRBJ2-2,many,-,TRBV5-8,CASSLELIANTGELFF,TGTGCCAGCAGCTTGGAGCTAATCGCGAACACCGGGGAGCTGTTTTTT
TRBJ1-6,-,-,TRBV10-3,CAISEAQSRSPLHF,TGTGCCATCAGTGAGGCTCAGTCTCGGTCACCCCTCCACTTT
TRBJ1-1,many,-,TRBV6-5,CASKVGGQRAFF,TGTGCCAGCAAAGTTGGCGGCCAACGGGCTTTCTTT
TRBJ2-7,-,-,TRBV19,CASSVAGTAYEQYF,TGTGCCAGCAGTGTGGCAGGGACGGCCTACGAGCAGTACTTC
TRBJ1-1,-,TRBD1,TRBV19,CATGGEQGRGNTEAFF,TGTGCCACTGGGGGAGAACAGGGGAGGGGGAACACTGAAGCTTTCTTT
TRBJ1-5,few,-,TRBV19,CASSIGQGFNQPQHF,TGTGCCAGTAGTATCGGGCAGGGGTTCAATCAGCCCCAGCATTTT
TRBJ2-7,-,TRBD1,TRBV19,CVGSRDRNYEQYF,TGTGTCGGTAGTAGGGACAGAAACTACGAGCAGTACTTC
TRBJ1-1,few,-,TRBV12-3/TRBV12-4,CASTGPSRSAFF,TGTGCCAGCACAGGTCCCTCACGCTCGGCTTTCTTT
TRBJ2-7,-,-,TRBV20-1,CSASMGGRLEQYF,TGCAGTGCTAGTATGGGGGGCCGTCTCGAGCAGTACTTC
TRBJ1-1,many,-,TRBV19,CASSHDRAWDTEAFF,TGTGCCAGTAGTCACGACCGAGCCTGGGACACTGAAGCTTTCTTT